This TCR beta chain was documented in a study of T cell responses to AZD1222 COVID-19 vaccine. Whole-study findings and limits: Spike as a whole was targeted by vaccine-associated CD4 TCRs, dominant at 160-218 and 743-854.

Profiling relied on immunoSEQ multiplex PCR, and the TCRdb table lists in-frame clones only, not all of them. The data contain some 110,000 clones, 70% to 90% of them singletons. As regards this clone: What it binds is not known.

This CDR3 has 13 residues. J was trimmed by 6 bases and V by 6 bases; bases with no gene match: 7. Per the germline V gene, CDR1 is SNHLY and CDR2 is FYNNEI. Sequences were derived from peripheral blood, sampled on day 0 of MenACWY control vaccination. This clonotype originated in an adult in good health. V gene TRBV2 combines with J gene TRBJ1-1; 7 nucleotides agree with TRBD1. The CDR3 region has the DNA TGTGCCAGCAGAGGAGACAGGGTCCCTGAAGCTTTCTTT. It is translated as CASRGDRVPEAFF.